This T cell receptor (beta chain) was sequenced for a study of shared T cell receptors in the human thymus. V was cut by 3 bases and J by 7 bases, with 12 bases left in between. CDR3 length equals 13 residues. Looked up from germline, CDR1 is MDHEN and CDR2 is SYDVKM. The protocol was immunoSEQ multiplex PCR, while the TCRdb copy is restricted to in-frame clones and leaves out a portion. The sample has approximately 760,000 clones, 80% to 90% seen once. These data also featured in a second study, about human thymus T cells. That source adds: Thymic material originated from resections removed in the course of corrective heart surgery. Thymic and blood repertoires appeared to carry a bias in their V and J gene usage.

V usage is TRBV28 and J usage is TRBJ1-2; tentative D call: TRBD1 (6 bases). The source material was thymocytes. The receptor's source is a girl under three years old with a congenital heart defect. In DNA form, the CDR3 reads TGTGCCAGCAGTTTTGGGGGGGCGGGTGGCTACACCTTC. It codes for CASSFGGAGGYTF.